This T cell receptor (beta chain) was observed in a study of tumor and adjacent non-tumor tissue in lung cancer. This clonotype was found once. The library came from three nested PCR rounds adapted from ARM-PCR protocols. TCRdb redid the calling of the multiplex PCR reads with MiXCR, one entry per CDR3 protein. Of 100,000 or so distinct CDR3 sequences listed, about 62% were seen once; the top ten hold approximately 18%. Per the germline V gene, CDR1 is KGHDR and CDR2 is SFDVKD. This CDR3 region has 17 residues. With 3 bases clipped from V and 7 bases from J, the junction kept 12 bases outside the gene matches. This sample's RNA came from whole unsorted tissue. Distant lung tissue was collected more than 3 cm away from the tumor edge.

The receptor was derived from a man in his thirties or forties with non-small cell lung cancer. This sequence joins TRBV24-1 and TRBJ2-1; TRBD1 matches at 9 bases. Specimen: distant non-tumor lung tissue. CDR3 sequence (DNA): TGTGCCACCAGTGATACCCGGGAACAGGGGGCTAGGAATGAGCAGTTCTTC. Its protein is CATSDTREQGARNEQFF.